What follows are 15 T cell receptor beta chains derived from one specimen sequenced in a study of T cells in women clearing cervical HPV infection. The data were produced by immunoSEQ multiplex PCR, yet TCRdb's version contains in-frame clones alone and is incomplete. The sample data list under 25,000 clones. The sequencing sample was made of blood buffy coat. The receptor source for this set is a woman between 18 and 70 years old with a cervical HPV16 infection that either progressed to CIN3+ or cleared (not recorded which).

Points on this clone: The read terminates 3 residues ahead of where the CDR3 ends, so the germline J gene completes it. J is TRBJ2-7 and V is TRBV30, with 8 bases aligning to TRBD1. With V trimmed by 8 bases and J by 4 bases, 10 bases remained unmatched. Per the germline V gene, CDR1 is GTSNPN and CDR2 is SVGIG (reference sequence). The CDR3 sequence is 13 residues long. The CDR3 protein is CARGFGQGYEQYF. Partial CDR3 DNA: TGTGCCCGCGGTTTTGGACAGGGTTACGAG.

Note on this clone: The read terminates 3 residues before the CDR3 end, so the remaining end is supplied by the germline J gene. The gene calls are TRBV6-1 and TRBJ1-2; no clear D. The CDR3 contains 13 residues. In germline, CDR1 is MNHNS, CDR2 SASEGT. The CDR3 is CASSDHSGYGYTF. The CDR3 DNA, read in part, is TGTGCCAGCAGTGACCACTCGGGGTACGGC.

Comment on this clone: Read sequence stops 3 residues before the CDR3 end, and the germline J gene provides the missing end. The chain combines TRBV30 with TRBJ2-7, with a tentative D call TRBD2 (5 bases). CDR3 length equals 11 residues. CDR1 and CDR2 (germline): GTSNPN, SVGIG (reference sequence). The V end was cut by 0 bases, the J end by 6 bases, with 6 bases between. CDR3 DNA (partial): TGTGCCTGGAGTGTCCGGGGCGAG. This codes for CAWSVRGE. The CDR3 in full is CAWSVRGEQYF.

Measured by frequency, this clone is medium-sized (0.01 to 0.1%). Read coverage stops 3 residues before the CDR3 terminus; the germline J gene supplies the remainder. The chain has TRBV19 and TRBJ2-7; TRBD1 agrees at 9 bases. Germline CDR1 is LNHDA and CDR2 is SQIVND (reference sequence). The trim removed 5 bases at V and 4 bases at J, leaving 6 bases unmatched. This CDR3 is 14 amino acids long. The CDR3 is CASSPRTGAYEQYF. Incomplete CDR3 DNA: TGTGCCAGTAGTCCCCGGACAGGGGCTTACGAG.

A note on this clone: The read falls 3 residues short of the CDR3 end, and the missing part is taken from the germline J gene. The V gene is TRBV20-1, the J gene TRBJ2-7; tentative D call: TRBD2 (6 bases). CDR1 and CDR2 from the germline V gene are DFQATT and SNEGSKA (reference sequence). The CDR3 is made up of 15 amino acids. V was trimmed by 6 bases and J by 6 bases, leaving 24 bases between them. CDR3 protein: CSAPSSGGDLTEQYF. Incomplete CDR3 DNA: TGCAGTGCCCCCAGTTCGGGCGGGGATCTCACCGAG.

With regard to this clone: The read falls 3 residues short of the CDR3 end, and the missing part is taken from the germline J gene. The genes are TRBV18 and TRBJ1-1; D uncertain. Per the germline V gene, CDR1 is KGHSH and CDR2 is LQKENI. This CDR3 region has 15 residues. The covered CDR3 bases are TGTGCCAGCTCACCACCGTCCACAGCTTCTGAGCTA. Translation: CASSPPSTASEL. The entire CDR3 protein reads CASSPPSTASELAFF.

Note on this clone: The read is 3 residues too short to cover the CDR3 end, so that end is filled in from the germline J gene. The chain carries TRBV5-1 and TRBJ1-1, with D perhaps TRBD1 (5 bases). This CDR3 has 14 amino acids. Germline V CDR1 and CDR2: SGHRS, YFSETQ. Trimming removed 4 bases at V and 5 bases at J, with 15 bases between. The part of the CDR3 DNA that was read is TGCGCCAGCAGCCCCCGTGGGGACTATACTGAA. It is translated as CASSPRGDYTE. The whole CDR3 protein reads CASSPRGDYTEAFF. The full variable domain, completed using reference TRBV5-1 and TRBJ1-1, is KAGVTQTPRYLIKTRGQQVTLSCSPISGHRSVSWYQQTPGQGLQFLFEYFSETQRNKGNFPGRFSGRQFSNSRSEMNVSTLELGDSALYLCASSPRGDYTEAFFGQGTRLTVV.

Turning to this clone: Read data end 3 residues before the CDR3 end; the end is taken from the germline J gene. The V and J genes are TRBV14 and TRBJ2-2; D unclear. V lost 1 base to trimming and J lost 1 base, with 7 bases between them. CDR1 and CDR2 from the germline V gene are SGHDN and FVKESK. The CDR3 loop spans 15 amino acids. Partial CDR3 DNA: TGTGCCAGCAGCCAAGCACTGAGGAACACCGGGGAG. It codes for CASSQALRNTGE. In full, the CDR3 is CASSQALRNTGELFF.

On this clone itself: From the germline J gene comes the end of the CDR3, since the read stops 3 residues before it. The chain is built from TRBV6-1 and TRBJ2-3; 8 bases match TRBD2. Germline V gene data show CDR1 as MNHNS and CDR2 as SASEGT. The CDR3 loop spans 15 amino acids. The CDR3 sequence is CASSVAGGPQETQYF. CDR3 DNA (partial): TGTGCCAGCAGTGTGGCGGGGGGCCCCCAAGAGACG.

As regards this clone: The observed sequence ends 3 residues before the CDR3 terminus, with the missing tail filled in from the germline J gene. The genes are TRBV14 and TRBJ2-1; D gene uncertain. CDR3 length equals 12 residues. The V end lost 4 bases, the J end lost 3 bases, and 4 bases lay between the germline ends. CDR1 and CDR2 (germline): SGHDN, FVKESK. The CDR3 DNA, read in part, is TGTGCCAGCAGCCCGTTCTACAATGAG. This sequence encodes CASSPFYNE. In full, the CDR3 is CASSPFYNEQFF. The full variable domain, with the rest looked up from reference TRBV14 and TRBJ2-1, is EAGVTQFPSHSVIEKGQTVTLRCDPISGHDNLYWYRRVMGKEIKFLLHFVKESKQDESGMPNNRFLAERTGGTYSTLKVQPAELEDSGVYFCASSPFYNEQFFGPGTRLTVL.

With respect to this clone: The read stops 3 residues short of the end of the CDR3; the missing end is completed from the germline J gene. The rearrangement uses TRBV9 and TRBJ2-1; maybe TRBD1 (7 bases). Germline V gives CDR1 SGDLS, CDR2 YYNGEE. This CDR3 region has 14 residues. Trimming took off 8 bases at V and 1 base at J, with 13 bases between the two ends. The sequenced CDR3 bases are TGTGCCAGTGGCCAGGGGGGATCCTACAATGAG. It is translated as CASGQGGSYNE. The CDR3 in its entirety is CASGQGGSYNEQFF.

Turning to this clone: The CDR3 extends 3 residues past the end of the read, so its final part is completed from the germline J gene. The gene calls are TRBV30 and TRBJ2-7; D gene unclear. Germline V gives CDR1 GTSNPN, CDR2 SVGIG (reference sequence). The V end was cut by 0 bases, the J end by 3 bases, with 6 bases between. The CDR3 is 12 residues long. The CDR3: CAWSVQGYEQYF. Partial CDR3 DNA: TGTGCCTGGAGTGTACAAGGCTACGAG.

About this clone: The observed sequence ends 3 residues before the CDR3 terminus, with the missing tail filled in from the germline J gene. The chain joins TRBV19 to TRBJ2-4, with 10 bases that match TRBD1. The germline CDR1 and CDR2 sequences are LNHDA and SQIVND (reference sequence). This CDR3 region has 19 residues. The CDR3 is CASTNLGTGDLYSNQPQYF. CDR3 bases read: TGTGCCAGTACCAATCTCGGGACAGGGGACCTATATAGCAATCAGCCT. The whole variable domain, remainder taken from reference TRBV19 and TRBJ2-4, is DGGITQSPKYLFRKEGQNVTLSCEQNLNHDAMYWYRQDPGQGLRLIYYSQIVNDFQKGDIAEGYSVSREKKESFPLTVTSAQKNPTAFYLCASTNLGTGDLYSNQPQYFGAGTRLSVL.

CDR3 sequence: CASSTTVTEAFF. The DNA read from the CDR3 is TGTGCCAGCTCAACGACAGTTACTGAA. The chain uses TRBV18 and TRBJ1-1, with D perhaps TRBD1 (5 bases). Read coverage stops 3 residues before the CDR3 terminus; the germline J gene supplies the remainder. This CDR3 comprises 12 residues. Per germline, CDR1 KGHSH and CDR2 LQKENI. V was shortened by 5 bases and J by 5 bases, with 9 bases between the two germline ends.

Comments on this clone: The sequence runs out 3 residues before the end of the CDR3; the remainder is reconstructed from the germline J gene. The chain couples TRBV6-4 to TRBJ2-1; 10 bases are shared with TRBD2. Per the germline V gene, CDR1 is MRHNA and CDR2 is SNTAGT. This CDR3 region has 14 residues. Trimming removed 5 bases from V and 6 bases from J; junction bases left unmatched: 4. The sequenced part of the CDR3 DNA is TGTGCCAGCAGTCCCAGCGGGGGGGCCAATGAG. This codes for CASSPSGGANE. Given in full, the CDR3 is CASSPSGGANEQFF.